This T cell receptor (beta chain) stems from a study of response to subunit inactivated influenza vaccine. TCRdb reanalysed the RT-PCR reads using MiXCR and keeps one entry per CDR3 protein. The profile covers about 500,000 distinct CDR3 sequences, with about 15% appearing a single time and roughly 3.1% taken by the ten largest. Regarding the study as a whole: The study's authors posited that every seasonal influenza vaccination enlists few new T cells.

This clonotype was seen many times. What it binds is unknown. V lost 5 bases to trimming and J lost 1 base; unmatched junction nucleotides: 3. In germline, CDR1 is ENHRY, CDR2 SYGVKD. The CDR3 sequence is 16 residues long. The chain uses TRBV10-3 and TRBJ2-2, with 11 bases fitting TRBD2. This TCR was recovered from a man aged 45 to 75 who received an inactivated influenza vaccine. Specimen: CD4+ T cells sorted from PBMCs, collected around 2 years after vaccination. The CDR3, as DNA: TGTGCCATCAGTCCTGGGACTAGCGGGAACACCGGGGAGCTGTTTTTT. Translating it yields CAISPGTSGNTGELFF.